Sequencing of this TCR beta chain was carried out in a study of human T cells and chemical hapten exposure. Study overall: It was small differences in pooled library volume that mainly caused per-sample TCR yields to vary.

Time point: pre-sensitization, week 0. Indicated treatment: therapeutic diphenylcyclopropenone sensitization with weekly scalp DPC. Donation of samples came from alopecia patients who were 18 to 70 years old and suitable for DPC. It was unfractionated whole blood from which total RNA was extracted. Germline CDR1 MDHEN, CDR2 SYDVKM. The V end was cut by 6 bases, the J end by 8 bases, with 13 bases between. CDR3 size: 12 residues. Using its own MiXCR run on the RACE reads, TCRdb lists one record per CDR3 protein. The sample consists of around 180,000 distinct CDR3 sequences, approximately 31% of them appearing once. This clonotype was counted a few times. What it recognizes is unknown. Study observations and caveats: No change in TCRs above 1 in 1000 frequency was produced by DPC sensitization.

This specimen consisted of whole blood, obtained in connection with sensitization to the hapten diphenylcyclopropenone (DPC). This TCR derives from a woman between 25 and 40 years old with alopecia areata. Some clones in this sample may be carry-over from other donors' samples. This sequence joins TRBV28 and TRBJ1-2; D perhaps matches TRBD1 (6 bases). The DNA of the CDR3 is TGTGCCAGCAGAGGGGGGCTTTGGGGCTACACCTTC. Its translation is CASRGGLWGYTF.